Listed here is a single TCR beta chain. Its antigen is undetermined. This CDR3 is built from 12 residues. CDR1 and CDR2 (germline): KGHSH, LQKENI. Trimming shortened V by 2 bases and J by 5 bases, and 7 bases separated the two germline ends. Incorporated into the TCR beta cDNA libraries were unique molecular identifiers, which served to reduce PCR and sequencing biases. Input populations of roughly 0.85 to 11 million T cells gave rise to approximately 500,000 cDNA molecules. TCRdb re-called the PCR reads with MiXCR, one entry per CDR3 protein. The table has hundreds of thousands of distinct CDR3 sequences, less than 35% seen once. These data come from a study of post-analysis software for immune sequencing data. Study results and caveats: Multiple sclerosis patients showed significantly lower normalized Chao1 diversity than controls did. Five or six TRBV segments were more frequent in patients than controls; TRBV5-6, TRBV5-1 and TRBV20-1 belonged to this group.

The chain combines TRBV18 with TRBJ2-7; D assignment may be TRBD1 or TRBD2 (5 bases each). Sequences were obtained from blood. This TCR was recovered from a girl aged 10-17 years with multiple sclerosis. As DNA, the CDR3 is TGTGCCAGCTCACCAGGGGACCACGAGCAGTACTTC. It codes for CASSPGDHEQYF.